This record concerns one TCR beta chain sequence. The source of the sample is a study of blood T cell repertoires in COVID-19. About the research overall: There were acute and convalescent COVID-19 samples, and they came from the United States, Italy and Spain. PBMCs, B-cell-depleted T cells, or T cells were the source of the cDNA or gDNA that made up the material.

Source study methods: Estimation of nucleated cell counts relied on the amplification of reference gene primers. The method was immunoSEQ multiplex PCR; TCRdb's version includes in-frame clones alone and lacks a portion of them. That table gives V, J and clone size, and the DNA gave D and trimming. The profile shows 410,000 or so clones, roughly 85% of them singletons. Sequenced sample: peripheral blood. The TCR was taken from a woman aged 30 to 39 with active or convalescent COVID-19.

CDR3 nucleotide sequence: TGCAGCGCCATTCTACTCTCCGGGACAGGCTATGGCTACACCTTC. Translated: CSAILLSGTGYGYTF. The V and J genes are TRBV29-1 and TRBJ1-2; 8 nucleotides agree with TRBD1. The CDR3 is 15 amino acids. CDR1 SQVTM and CDR2 ANQGSEA come from the germline V gene. The V segment lost 7 bases and the J segment 4 bases; nucleotides outside the gene matches: 14.